These 16 T cell receptor beta chains came from one sample sequenced in a study of blood T cell repertoires in COVID-19. Clones were read by immunoSEQ multiplex PCR, and TCRdb kept only the in-frame ones, dropping some. The sample lists more than 95,000 clones, over 80% seen once, with 15% to 20% in the top ten. Sequenced: peripheral blood. The source of these receptors is a man at least 80 years old with acute or convalescent COVID-19.

Concerning this clone itself: This specimen includes other DNA sequences encoding the same CDR3. The CDR3 nucleotides read TGTGCCAGCAGCTTGGCCGCCTACGAGCAGTACTTC. This encodes CASSLAAYEQYF. The rearrangement uses TRBV5-6 and TRBJ2-7; D is unresolved. Trimming removed 0 bases at V and 2 bases at J, with 3 bases between. This CDR3 comprises 12 residues. CDR1 and CDR2 (germline): SGHDT, YYEEEE.

The chain has TRBV12-3 or TRBV12-4 and TRBJ1-1; TRBD1 matches 7 bases. CDR3 size: 11 residues. Trimming took 6 bases from V and 8 from J; bases not matched to a gene: 3. The CDR3 loop reads CASSQDREAFF. The CDR3 DNA follows: TGTGCCAGCAGCCAGGACAGGGAAGCTTTCTTT.

This chain joins TRBV11-2 and TRBJ1-2, with no clear D. The V end lost 4 bases, the J end lost 7 bases, and 10 bases lay between the germline ends. This CDR3 has 12 amino acids. Germline-derived CDR1 and CDR2 are SGHAT and FQNNGV. The CDR3 sequence: CASSSEASGYTF. In nucleotides, the CDR3 is TGTGCCAGCAGCTCTGAGGCCTCTGGCTACACCTTC.

The chain has TRBV5-4 and TRBJ2-5; TRBD1 agrees at 12 bases. This CDR3 region has 17 residues. CDR1 and CDR2 (germline): SGHNT, YYREEE (reference sequence). V shed 0 bases, J shed 7 bases, and the junction held 10 bases outside the gene matches. The DNA for the CDR3 is TGTGCCAGCAGCTTGGAGGCGCGGGACAGGGGGCGAGTGACCCAGTACTTC. Protein sequence: CASSLEARDRGRVTQYF.

The V gene is TRBV6-2 or TRBV6-3, the J gene TRBJ2-6; the match to TRBD1 covers 7 bases. The CDR3 runs 17 residues. The germline CDR1 and CDR2 sequences are MNHEY and SVGEGT. V shed 4 bases, J shed 2 bases, and the junction held 8 bases outside the gene matches. The chain's CDR3 is CASSSYYTGAGANVLTF. As DNA, the CDR3 is TGTGCCAGCAGTTCCTACTATACAGGGGCTGGGGCCAACGTCCTGACTTTC.

The chain links TRBV5-1 to TRBJ2-7, with 8 nucleotides matching TRBD1. V was pared by 2 bases and J by 3 bases, with 7 bases of the junction left unmatched. There are 15 residues in the CDR3. Per the germline V gene, CDR1 is SGHRS and CDR2 is YFSETQ. The CDR3 DNA is TGCGCCAGCAGCTTCAGGACAGGGTTGGACTACGAGCAGTACTTC. Translation gives CASSFRTGLDYEQYF.

The chain links TRBV28 to TRBJ2-3; the D is unclear. The V and J ends lost 5 bases and 0 bases respectively, with 6 bases between them. This CDR3 is 13 amino acids long. CDR1 is MDHEN, CDR2 SYDVKM, per germline. CDR3 nucleotides: TGTGCCAGCAGTCTAGACAGCACAGATACGCAGTATTTT. Translation gives CASSLDSTDTQYF.

The J gene is TRBJ2-1, the V gene TRBV27, with D perhaps TRBD1 (6 bases). Germline loops: CDR1 MNHEY, CDR2 SMNVEV (reference sequence). The CDR3 sequence is 15 residues long. With 1 base removed from V and 15 bases from J, the gap between germline ends came to 22 bases. The CDR3 spells CASSLWGSTGTSTFF. The CDR3 bases are TGTGCCAGCAGTTTATGGGGCTCCACCGGGACATCAACGTTCTTC.

Here the CDR3 reads CASSFTGKSGQTQYF. The CDR3 DNA reads TGTGCCAGCAGTTTCACAGGGAAATCAGGACAGACCCAGTACTTC. The chain uses TRBV28 and TRBJ2-5; possibly TRBD1 for D (6 bases). The CDR3 length is 15 residues. Trimming took 3 bases from V and 6 from J, leaving 17 bases between them. Germline V gene data show CDR1 as MDHEN and CDR2 as SYDVKM. Together with reference TRBV28 and TRBJ2-5, the CDR3 gives the full variable domain: DVKVTQSSRYLVKRTGEKVFLECVQDMDHENMFWYRQDPGLGLRLIYFSYDVKMKEKGDIPEGYSVSREKKERFSLILESASTNQTSMYLCASSFTGKSGQTQYFGPGTRLLVL.

The gene calls are TRBV2 and TRBJ1-5, with D possibly matching TRBD1 (6 bases). The germline V gene has CDR1 SNHLY and CDR2 FYNNEI. The CDR3 is made up of 14 amino acids. V gave up 5 bases and J gave up 3 bases, with 11 bases separating them. CDR3 sequence (DNA): TGTGCCAGCAGTCCTCAGGGGATCAATCAGCCCCAGCATTTT. It encodes CASSPQGINQPQHF.

This clone is a singleton in its sample. This sequence joins TRBV14 and TRBJ2-1; 9 bases match TRBD1. Germline trimming cut 4 bases from V and 8 bases from J; bases unmatched to any gene: 12. Per germline, CDR1 SGHDN and CDR2 FVKESK. CDR3 length equals 16 residues. CDR3 in DNA: TGTGCCAGCAGCCTCCTACCGGGACAGGGAGGCCATGAGCAGTTCTTC. This encodes CASSLLPGQGGHEQFF.

Here the CDR3 reads CASSPIPTGEQYF. The CDR3 region has the DNA TGTGCCAGCAGCCCGATCCCTACGGGAGAGCAGTACTTC. This rearrangement joins TRBV5-6 to TRBJ2-7, with D perhaps matching TRBD2 (5 bases). From germline, CDR1 is SGHDT and CDR2 YYEEEE. The germline V and J ends were trimmed by 4 bases and 7 bases, with 15 bases remaining between them. This CDR3 is built from 13 residues. Full variable domain (missing parts from reference TRBV5-6 and TRBJ2-7): DAGVTQSPTHLIKTRGQQVTLRCSPKSGHDTVSWYQQALGQGPQFIFQYYEEEERQRGNFPDRFSGHQFPNYSSELNVNALLLGDSALYLCASSPIPTGEQYFGPGTRLTVT.

The V and J genes are TRBV14 and TRBJ1-2; 10 nucleotides agree with TRBD1. The CDR3 extends over 16 amino acids. Losses at the gene ends were 4 bases for V and 4 bases for J; bases not matched to a gene: 9. Germline CDR1 is SGHDN and CDR2 is FVKESK. The CDR3 sequence: CASSLTPGQGTYGYTF. CDR3 nucleotides: TGTGCCAGCAGCCTTACACCGGGACAGGGGACCTATGGCTACACCTTC.

The rearrangement joins TRBV19 to TRBJ2-7; 8 nucleotides line up with TRBD1. This CDR3 comprises 14 residues. V shed 2 bases and J 4 bases; nucleotides not matched to a gene: 4. CDR1 is LNHDA, CDR2 SQIVND, per germline (reference sequence). The CDR3 DNA sequence: TGTGCCAGTAGTATACGTGGGACAGGATACGAGCAGTACTTC. It specifies CASSIRGTGYEQYF.

This clone was picked up one time. The rearrangement uses TRBV19 and TRBJ1-5; D is unclear. CDR1 is LNHDA, CDR2 SQIVND, per germline (reference sequence). V was shortened by 7 bases and J by 6 bases, with 10 bases between the two germline ends. The CDR3 contains 12 residues. The CDR3 sequence is CASTTAGQPQHF. The CDR3 DNA reads as TGTGCCAGTACCACGGCAGGTCAGCCCCAGCATTTT. The whole variable domain, filled in from reference TRBV19 and TRBJ1-5, reads DGGITQSPKYLFRKEGQNVTLSCEQNLNHDAMYWYRQDPGQGLRLIYYSQIVNDFQKGDIAEGYSVSREKKESFPLTVTSAQKNPTAFYLCASTTAGQPQHFGDGTRLSIL.

V usage is TRBV5-4 and J usage is TRBJ2-5; TRBD2 aligns across 9 bases. The CDR3 runs to 14 residues. Germline lookup yields CDR1 SGHNT and CDR2 YYREEE (reference sequence). With V trimmed by 1 base and J by 5 bases, 3 bases remained unmatched. The CDR3 DNA reads as TGTGCCAGCAGCTTGAGCGGGGGGTCGGAGACCCAGTACTTC. Residues: CASSLSGGSETQYF.